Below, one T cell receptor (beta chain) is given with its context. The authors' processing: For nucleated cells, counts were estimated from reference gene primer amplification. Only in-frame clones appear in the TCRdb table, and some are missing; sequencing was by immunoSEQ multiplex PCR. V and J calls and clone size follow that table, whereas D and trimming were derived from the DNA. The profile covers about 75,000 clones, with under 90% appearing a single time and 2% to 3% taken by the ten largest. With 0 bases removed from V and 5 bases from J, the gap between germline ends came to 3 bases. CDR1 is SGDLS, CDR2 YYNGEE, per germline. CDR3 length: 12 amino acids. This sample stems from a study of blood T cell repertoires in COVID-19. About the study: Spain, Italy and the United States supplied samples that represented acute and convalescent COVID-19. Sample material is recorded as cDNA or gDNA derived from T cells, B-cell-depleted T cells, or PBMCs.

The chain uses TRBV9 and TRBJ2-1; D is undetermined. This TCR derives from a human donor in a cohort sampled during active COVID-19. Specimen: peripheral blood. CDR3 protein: CASSVVNNEQFF. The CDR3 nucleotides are TGTGCCAGCAGCGTAGTTAACAATGAGCAGTTCTTC.